The rows below give T cell receptor beta chains drawn from one sample of a study of OX40 agonist ivuxolimab in advanced cancers. TCRdb's table, derived via immunoSEQ multiplex PCR, lists solely in-frame clones and lacks some. The table has 80,000 to 100,000 clones, around 85% seen once. Sequenced material: CD4+ or CD8+ T cells sorted from blood, taken in a trial of the OX40 agonist ivuxolimab. Receptor source: an adult with an advanced solid tumor such as melanoma, head and neck, liver or kidney cancer. The CDR3 runs from the conserved cysteine through the conserved F or W. D genes are given only for firm matches. Clone size is stated in some rows and not others, as once, few, many or a class when expanded.

d_call,clone_size,v_call,cdr3_length,j_call,cdr3_aa,cdr3_nt
NA,NA,TRBV4-3,16,TRBJ2-6,CASSQDTASGANVLTF,TGCGCCAGCAGCCAAGATACGGCGTCTGGGGCCAACGTCCTGACTTTC
NA,NA,TRBV15,15,TRBJ1-5,CATSTRQYSNQPQHF,TGTGCCACCAGCACAAGACAGTATAGCAATCAGCCCCAGCATTTT
TRBD1,NA,TRBV7-6,14,TRBJ1-2,CASSTDRANYGYTF,TGTGCCAGCAGCACGGACAGGGCCAACTATGGCTACACCTTC
TRBD2,NA,TRBV14,17,TRBJ2-2,CASSHFGGEANTGELFF,TGTGCCAGCAGCCATTTCGGGGGGGAGGCGAACACCGGGGAGCTGTTTTTT
NA,NA,TRBV7-3,15,TRBJ2-5,CASSLTHKGVETQYF,TGTGCCAGCAGCTTAACGCACAAGGGGGTGGAGACCCAGTACTTC
NA,many,TRBV9,13,TRBJ2-1,CASSQGFRTEQFF,TGTGCCAGCAGCCAGGGGTTCCGGACGGAGCAGTTCTTC
TRBD1,NA,TRBV7-9,13,TRBJ1-6,CASSLAQGKPLHF,TGTGCCAGCAGCTTAGCACAGGGGAAACCCCTCCACTTT
NA,NA,TRBV18,12,TRBJ2-5,CASSVLGETQYF,TGTGCCAGCTCAGTCCTGGGGGAGACCCAGTACTTC
NA,NA,TRBV11-2,16,TRBJ1-1,CASSLEAAYMNTEAFF,TGTGCCAGCAGCTTAGAAGCAGCCTACATGAACACTGAAGCTTTCTTT
NA,NA,TRBV13,17,TRBJ1-3,CASSSFRDAGSGNTIYF,TGTGCCAGCAGCTCTTTCCGGGACGCAGGCTCTGGAAACACCATATATTTT
TRBD1,NA,TRBV6-6,15,TRBJ2-2,CASSLGQGWTGELFF,TGTGCCAGCAGTCTTGGACAGGGATGGACCGGGGAGCTGTTTTTT
NA,once,TRBV9,15,TRBJ2-1,CASSVDMVALDEQFF,TGTGCCAGCAGCGTAGACATGGTAGCCCTAGATGAGCAGTTCTTC
NA,NA,TRBV4-3,15,TRBJ1-3,CASSPGRGVGNTIYF,TGCGCCAGCAGCCCAGGTCGCGGGGTGGGAAACACCATATATTTT
TRBD1,NA,TRBV18,16,TRBJ1-2,CASSPGQGAFSNGYTF,TGTGCCAGCTCACCGGGACAGGGGGCTTTTTCGAATGGCTACACCTTC
TRBD2,NA,TRBV5-4,19,TRBJ2-1,CASSLDWLAGASFYNEQFF,TGTGCCAGCAGCTTGGATTGGCTAGCGGGGGCCTCCTTCTACAATGAGCAGTTCTTC
NA,NA,TRBV2,14,TRBJ1-2,CASSEERGHYGYTF,TGTGCCAGCAGTGAAGAAAGGGGCCACTATGGCTACACCTTC
NA,NA,TRBV18,13,TRBJ1-2,CASSLSGREGYTF,TGTGCCAGCTCACTCTCGGGACGTGAAGGCTACACCTTC
NA,NA,TRBV7-9,11,TRBJ2-5,CASSQEETQYF,TGTGCCAGCAGCCAAGAGGAGACCCAGTACTTC
NA,NA,TRBV6-6,16,TRBJ2-7,CASSYPTGGARDEQYF,TGTGCCAGCAGTTACCCAACAGGGGGGGCACGGGACGAGCAGTACTTC
NA,NA,TRBV5-1,13,TRBJ1-2,CASSLGGTYGYTF,TGCGCCAGCAGCTTGGGGGGCACCTATGGCTACACCTTC
NA,NA,TRBV6-1,16,TRBJ1-1,CASSGHAGVMNTEAFF,TGTGCCAGCAGTGGGCACGCAGGGGTCATGAACACTGAAGCTTTCTTT
TRBD1,NA,TRBV19,15,TRBJ2-2,CASSRDRANTGELFF,TGTGCCAGTAGCCGGGACAGGGCTAACACCGGGGAGCTGTTTTTT
TRBD1,NA,TRBV6-1,15,TRBJ2-3,CATLGGAWFTDTQYF,TGTGCCACCCTAGGGGGCGCCTGGTTCACAGATACGCAGTATTTT
TRBD1,NA,TRBV6-5,14,TRBJ1-5,CASSSQGSYQPQHF,TGTGCCAGCAGTTCACAGGGGTCCTATCAGCCCCAGCATTTT
TRBD1,NA,TRBV19,15,TRBJ1-2,CATHDNRGSNYGYTF,TGTGCCACTCACGACAACAGGGGATCTAACTATGGCTACACCTTC
NA,NA,TRBV15,13,TRBJ1-6,CATSRGGDSPLHF,TGTGCCACCAGCAGAGGAGGCGATTCACCCCTCCACTTT
NA,NA,TRBV5-1,13,TRBJ1-1,CASSLPGVDRAFF,TGCGCCAGCAGCTTACCGGGGGTTGATCGAGCTTTCTTT
NA,NA,TRBV7-6,14,TRBJ1-3,CASSLSPSGNTIYF,TGTGCCAGCAGCTTATCCCCCTCTGGAAACACCATATATTTT
NA,NA,TRBV15,13,TRBJ2-7,CATRGRGGYEQYF,TGTGCCACCAGAGGCAGGGGAGGGTACGAGCAGTACTTC
NA,few,TRBV5-4,12,TRBJ2-3,CASSRPPDTQYF,TGTGCCAGCAGCCGACCCCCAGATACGCAGTATTTT
NA,NA,TRBV11-2,14,TRBJ2-3,CASSLEFGADTQYF,TGTGCCAGCAGCCTCGAATTTGGCGCAGATACGCAGTATTTT
NA,NA,TRBV27,16,TRBJ2-5,CASSPTLGGPQETQYF,TGTGCCAGCAGCCCTACTCTCGGGGGTCCGCAAGAGACCCAGTACTTC
NA,NA,TRBV7-2,14,TRBJ1-1,CASSLGGDPTEAFF,TGTGCCAGCAGCTTAGGGGGGGACCCCACTGAAGCTTTCTTT
TRBD1,NA,TRBV9,14,TRBJ1-2,CASSARTGAYGYTF,TGTGCCAGCAGCGCCCGGACAGGCGCTTATGGCTACACCTTC
NA,NA,TRBV18,16,TRBJ2-3,CASSPGTASSTDTQYF,TGTGCCAGCTCACCAGGGACGGCCTCTAGCACAGATACGCAGTATTTT
NA,NA,TRBV7-9,15,TRBJ2-1,CASSRGGTVGVEQFF,TGTGCCAGCAGCCGAGGTGGGACGGTTGGGGTTGAGCAGTTCTTC
NA,NA,TRBV2,15,TRBJ2-2,CASTFQWGHTGELFF,TGTGCCAGCACTTTTCAGTGGGGTCACACCGGGGAGCTGTTTTTT
NA,NA,TRBV6-5,13,TRBJ1-1,CASRHGQATEAFF,TGTGCCAGCCGGCATGGGCAAGCGACTGAAGCTTTCTTT
TRBD2,NA,TRBV7-6,15,TRBJ2-5,CASRVAGRLMETQYF,TGTGCCAGCAGGGTAGCGGGGCGGTTAATGGAGACCCAGTACTTC
NA,NA,TRBV11-3,14,TRBJ2-3,CASSYSGPSDTQYF,TGTGCCAGCAGCTACTCGGGTCCTTCAGATACGCAGTATTTT
NA,once,TRBV5-1,15,TRBJ1-5,CASSLDAAGNQPQHF,TGCGCCAGCAGCTTGGATGCGGCGGGAAATCAGCCCCAGCATTTT
NA,NA,TRBV5-8,12,TRBJ2-7,CAVKQPILEQYF,TGTGCCGTCAAACAGCCCATACTCGAGCAGTACTTC
NA,NA,TRBV7-2,15,TRBJ2-1,CASSSLGATYNEQFF,TGTGCCAGCAGCTCCTTAGGGGCCACCTACAATGAGCAGTTCTTC
TRBD1,NA,TRBV18,17,TRBJ2-1,CASSRLGQTSSYNEQFF,TGTGCCAGCTCACGTTTGGGACAGACGAGCTCCTACAATGAGCAGTTCTTC
TRBD1,NA,TRBV6-1,14,TRBJ2-5,CASSENRGRETQYF,TGTGCCAGCAGTGAAAACAGGGGGCGAGAGACCCAGTACTTC
NA,NA,TRBV18,13,TRBJ2-7,CASSPEAIYEQYF,TGTGCCAGCTCACCCGAGGCTATATACGAGCAGTACTTC
NA,NA,TRBV9,14,TRBJ1-2,CASSVDQGFYGYTF,TGTGCCAGCAGCGTAGACCAGGGATTCTATGGCTACACCTTC
NA,once,TRBV5-1,16,TRBJ2-5,CASSPRTRPNQETQYF,TGCGCCAGCAGCCCTAGGACTCGCCCAAACCAAGAGACCCAGTACTTC
NA,NA,TRBV6-5,11,TRBJ1-5,CASSPPGPQHF,TGTGCCAGCAGTCCCCCCGGGCCCCAGCATTTT
NA,NA,TRBV7-3,14,TRBJ2-5,CASAGQGGQETQYF,TGTGCCAGCGCGGGCCAGGGAGGCCAAGAGACCCAGTACTTC
TRBD1,NA,TRBV6-1,16,TRBJ1-1,CASSAPPGQGNTEAFF,TGTGCCAGCAGTGCCCCTCCCGGACAGGGGAACACTGAAGCTTTCTTT